What follows is one T cell receptor beta chain and its context. Its antigen is undetermined. This entry comes from a study of CD8+CD57+ T cells in acquired aplastic anemia. Study findings and constraints: Patients and controls turned out to have some 30 CD8+ CDR3 sequences in common.

TCR beta VDJ and CDR3 profiles were obtained from a genomic DNA template. Using its own MiXCR run on the reads, TCRdb lists one record per CDR3 protein. The sample has 60,000 or so distinct CDR3 sequences; less than 65% are singletons. Germline V gene data show CDR1 as SGHTA and CDR2 as FQGTGA. Trimming took 2 bases from V and 4 from J, leaving 15 bases between them. There are 15 residues in the CDR3. The clonotype comes from a human donor in good health, serving as a control. The source material was sorted CD4+, CD8+, or CD8+CD57+ T cells (not recorded which) from PBMCs. The chain links TRBV7-3 to TRBJ2-7, with a possible D match to TRBD1 (6 bases). The CDR3 nucleotides are TGTGCCAGCAGCTTAGAAGGACAGCCCTTATACGAGCAGTACTTC. Residues: CASSLEGQPLYEQYF.